This TCR beta chain was identified in a study of cytomegalovirus exposure and HLA in healthy donors. Study context: Counted in an early data release were 85 million or so unique TCRs from HLA-typed donors. Study outcomes and limitations: In a later analysis, donors in an Asian-associated ancestry cluster reportedly had fewer N-insertions in productive TCRs than the cohort mean. Cytomegalovirus association was assigned to approximately 160 TCR beta chains. Reports described diagnosis of cytomegalovirus status by the classifier as highly specific and sensitive.

On this clone itself: The antigen remains undetermined.

Amplification used 60 Vbeta primers and 13 Jbeta primers. Assay: immunoSEQ multiplex PCR; the TCRdb copy retains only in-frame clones and omits some. The table for this sample gives about 160,000 clones. Sequencing input: PBMCs. The clonotype originates from a woman between 50 and 59 years old in good health and CMV-seronegative.

CDR3 sequence reads: CASTPTGSNYGYTF. The DNA of the CDR3 is TGTGCCAGCACCCCGACAGGGTCTAACTATGGCTACACCTTC. The chain recombines TRBV6-1 with TRBJ1-2; 7 bases are a match to TRBD1. Trimming at V came to 7 bases and at J to 0 bases, leaving 5 bases not matched to a gene. The CDR3 length is 14 residues. Germline assignment: CDR1 MNHNS and CDR2 SASEGT.